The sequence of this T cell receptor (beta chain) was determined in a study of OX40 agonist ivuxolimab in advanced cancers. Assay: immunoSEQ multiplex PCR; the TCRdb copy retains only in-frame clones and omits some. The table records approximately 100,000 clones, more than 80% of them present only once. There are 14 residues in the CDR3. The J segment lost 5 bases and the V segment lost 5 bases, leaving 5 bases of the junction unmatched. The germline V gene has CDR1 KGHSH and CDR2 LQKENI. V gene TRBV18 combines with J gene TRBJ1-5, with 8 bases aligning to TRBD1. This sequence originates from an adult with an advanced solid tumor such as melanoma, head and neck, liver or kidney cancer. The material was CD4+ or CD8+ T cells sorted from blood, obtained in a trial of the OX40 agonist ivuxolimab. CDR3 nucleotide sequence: TGTGCCAGCTCAACCGACAGGGGACATCAGCCCCAGCATTTT. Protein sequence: CASSTDRGHQPQHF. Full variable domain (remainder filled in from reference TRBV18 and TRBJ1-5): NAGVMQNPRHLVRRRGQEARLRCSPMKGHSHVYWYRQLPEEGLKFMVYLQKENIIDESGMPKERFSAEFPKEGPSILRIQQVVRGDSAAYFCASSTDRGHQPQHFGDGTRLSIL.